The rows below give T cell receptor beta chains drawn from one sample of a study of identifying expanded T cells in peripheral blood. The protocol was immunoSEQ multiplex PCR, while the TCRdb copy is restricted to in-frame clones and leaves out a portion. The profile shows 130,000 or so clones, 75% to 90% of them singletons. Input material: blood. Every receptor here comes from a person between 18 and 70 years old in good health. Both conserved end residues are part of each CDR3. The D gene is left open where the match is weak. Size values are once, few and many counts, or a class for expanded clones, and some rows have none.

DNA	CDR3	V	length	D	J	size
TGTGCCTGGAGTTGGGGTCCCATCTTCTACGAGCAGTACTTC	CAWSWGPIFYEQYF	TRBV30	14	-	TRBJ2-7	-
TGTGCCAGCAGCCTATCACAGACAAGGTCACCCCTCCACTTT	CASSLSQTRSPLHF	TRBV7-9	14	-	TRBJ1-6	-
TGTGCCAGCAGCTTTGTCAGGGAGACCCAGTACTTC	CASSFVRETQYF	TRBV7-9	12	-	TRBJ2-5	-
TGCGCCAGCAGCCAAGAAGGGAACATGAACACTGAAGCTTTCTTT	CASSQEGNMNTEAFF	TRBV4-1	15	-	TRBJ1-1	-
TGTGCCAGCAGCTTAGCTCCCGGACAGGGCGGGCCCCAGCATTTT	CASSLAPGQGGPQHF	TRBV7-2	15	TRBD1	TRBJ1-5	-
TGTGCCAGCAGGACAGAAATATCGAACACCGGGGAGCTGTTTTTT	CASRTEISNTGELFF	TRBV2	15	-	TRBJ2-2	-
TGTGCCAGCAGCTTAGATACACAGAGGTACAATGAGCAGTTCTTC	CASSLDTQRYNEQFF	TRBV11-3	15	-	TRBJ2-1	-
TGTGCCAGCAGCCTTCGTTCGAAGGGGTATGGCTACACCTTC	CASSLRSKGYGYTF	TRBV6-5	14	-	TRBJ1-2	many
TGTGCCAGCAGCTCCCGGTCCGGGACAGAAGAGACCCAGTACTTC	CASSSRSGTEETQYF	TRBV9	15	TRBD1	TRBJ2-5	-
TGTGCCTGGAATTGGGGGAGGACTGAAGCTTTCTTT	CAWNWGRTEAFF	TRBV30	12	-	TRBJ1-1	-
TGTGCCACCAGCAGAGATGACACGCAGTATTTT	CATSRDDTQYF	TRBV15	11	-	TRBJ2-3	-
TGTGCCAGTATCTTCCGGGACAGGGTAAACATTCAGTACTTC	CASIFRDRVNIQYF	TRBV19	14	TRBD1	TRBJ2-4	-
TGTGCCAGCAGCTTTTTGAGGATCTCTGGGGCCAACGTCCTGACTTTC	CASSFLRISGANVLTF	TRBV5-5	16	-	TRBJ2-6	-
TGTGCCAGTAGTCTACAGGGTGTGGGCACTGAAGCTTTCTTT	CASSLQGVGTEAFF	TRBV19	14	-	TRBJ1-1	few
TGTGCCAGCCAAGAAGTACATCAGCCCCAGCATTTT	CASQEVHQPQHF	TRBV28	12	-	TRBJ1-5	-
TGTGCCAGCTCACCACTGGCGCTGCGGGACAAAAGGCATAAGCAGTACTTC	CASSPLALRDKRHKQYF	TRBV18	17	-	TRBJ2-7	-
TGCGCCAGCAGTCAATCCGGGGCAGGGTCCTACGAGCAGTACTTC	CASSQSGAGSYEQYF	TRBV23-1	15	-	TRBJ2-7	-
TGTGCCAGCAGCTTAGACTTAAGAGGAGGGAAGGGCTACACCTTC	CASSLDLRGGKGYTF	TRBV7-9	15	-	TRBJ1-2	-
TGCGCCAGCACCCTCATAATGATTCTGTTGGACAGTAAGACAGATACGCAGTATTTT	CASTLIMILLDSKTDTQYF	TRBV23-1	19	-	TRBJ2-3	-
TGTGCCAGCAGCTTGGCTGGGGGCCACGGCAACTATGGCTACACCTTC	CASSLAGGHGNYGYTF	TRBV5-4	16	-	TRBJ1-2	-
TGTGCCAGCACCAGAGGGGGGGGCACTGAAGCTTTCTTT	CASTRGGGTEAFF	TRBV7-9	13	-	TRBJ1-1	-
TGCGCCAGCAGCTCCTCCGGGACAGGGGGCTGGGAGACCCAGTACTTC	CASSSSGTGGWETQYF	TRBV5-1	16	TRBD1	TRBJ2-5	once
TGTGCCAGCAGTTACGTTTATAGGGTAGAAGATAATGGCTACACCTTC	CASSYVYRVEDNGYTF	TRBV6-5	16	-	TRBJ1-2	-
TGTGCCAGCAGCTTAGTGCGGGGGGCTTACACTGAAGCTTTCTTT	CASSLVRGAYTEAFF	TRBV7-9	15	-	TRBJ1-1	-
TGCGCCAGCAGTCGGGCAGGCCCCGGATTTGCAACTAATGAAAAACTGTTTTTT	CASSRAGPGFATNEKLFF	TRBV5-1	18	-	TRBJ1-4	-
TGTGCCAGCAGCACCCACAGGGGGAACACCGGGGAGCTGTTTTTT	CASSTHRGNTGELFF	TRBV11-3	15	TRBD1	TRBJ2-2	-
TGTGCCAGCAGCACGATGGACAGTTTTCAGCCCCAGCATTTT	CASSTMDSFQPQHF	TRBV7-9	14	-	TRBJ1-5	-
TGCGCCAGCAGCTCTCATCTAAGGGTGGAAGCTTTCTTT	CASSSHLRVEAFF	TRBV5-1	13	-	TRBJ1-1	-
TGTGCCAGCAGCAAGGGTACTAATTCACCCCTCCACTTT	CASSKGTNSPLHF	TRBV5-6	13	-	TRBJ1-6	-
TGTGCCAGCAGCCCCCGGGTTGGGGAGTATCGCTACACCTTC	CASSPRVGEYRYTF	TRBV6-6	14	-	TRBJ1-2	-
TGCGCCAGCAGCTTGGTTCCCCGTCCCTCGGGCACTGAAGCTTTCTTT	CASSLVPRPSGTEAFF	TRBV5-1	16	-	TRBJ1-1	-
TGTGCCAGCAGTTTAATATCAGGGGGCGTCGGGAATCAGCCCCAGCATTTT	CASSLISGGVGNQPQHF	TRBV27	17	TRBD1	TRBJ1-5	-
TGTGCCAGCAGATACGAACAAGGGTACAATGAGCAGTTCTTC	CASRYEQGYNEQFF	TRBV7-9	14	-	TRBJ2-1	-